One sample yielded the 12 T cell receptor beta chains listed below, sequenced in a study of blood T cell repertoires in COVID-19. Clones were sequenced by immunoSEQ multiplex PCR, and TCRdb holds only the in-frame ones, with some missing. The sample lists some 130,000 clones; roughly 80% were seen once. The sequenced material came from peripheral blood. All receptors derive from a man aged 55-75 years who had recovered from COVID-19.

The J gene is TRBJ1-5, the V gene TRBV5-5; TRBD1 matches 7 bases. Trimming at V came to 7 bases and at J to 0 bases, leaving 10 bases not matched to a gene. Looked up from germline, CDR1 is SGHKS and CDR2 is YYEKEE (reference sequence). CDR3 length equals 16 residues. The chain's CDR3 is CASGQWTGNSNQPQHF. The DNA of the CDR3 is TGTGCCAGCGGGCAATGGACAGGAAATAGCAATCAGCCCCAGCATTTT.

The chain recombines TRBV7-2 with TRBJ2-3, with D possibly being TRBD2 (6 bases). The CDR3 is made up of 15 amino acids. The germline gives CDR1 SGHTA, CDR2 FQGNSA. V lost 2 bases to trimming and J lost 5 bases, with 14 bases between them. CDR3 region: CASSLFLRREDTQYF. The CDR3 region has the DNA TGTGCCAGCAGCTTATTCCTGCGGAGGGAAGATACGCAGTATTTT.

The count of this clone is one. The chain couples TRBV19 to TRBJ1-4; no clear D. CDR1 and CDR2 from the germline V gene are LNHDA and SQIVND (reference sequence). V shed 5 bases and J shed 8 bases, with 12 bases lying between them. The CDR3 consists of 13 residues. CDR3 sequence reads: CASSPSTGEKLFF. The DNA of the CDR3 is TGTGCCAGTAGTCCCTCGACTGGGGAAAAACTGTTTTTT.

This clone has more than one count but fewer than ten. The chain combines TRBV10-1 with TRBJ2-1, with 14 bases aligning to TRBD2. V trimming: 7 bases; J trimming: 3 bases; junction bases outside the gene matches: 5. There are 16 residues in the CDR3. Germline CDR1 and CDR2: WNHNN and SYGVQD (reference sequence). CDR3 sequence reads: CASKGLAGDFYNEQFF. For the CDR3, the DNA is TGCGCCAGCAAGGGACTAGCGGGAGATTTCTACAATGAGCAGTTCTTC.

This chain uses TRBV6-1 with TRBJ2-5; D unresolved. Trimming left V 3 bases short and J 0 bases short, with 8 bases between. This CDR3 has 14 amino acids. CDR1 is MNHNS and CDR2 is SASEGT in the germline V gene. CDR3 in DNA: TGTGCCAGCAGTGACGTCCGGTACCAAGAGACCCAGTACTTC. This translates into CASSDVRYQETQYF.

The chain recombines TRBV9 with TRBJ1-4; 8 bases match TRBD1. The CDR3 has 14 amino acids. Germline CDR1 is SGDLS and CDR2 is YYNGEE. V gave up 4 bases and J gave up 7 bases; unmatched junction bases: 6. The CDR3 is CASSLDRVSEKLFF. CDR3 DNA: TGTGCCAGCAGCTTGGACAGGGTTAGTGAAAAACTGTTTTTT.

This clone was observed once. The CDR3 DNA reads TGCGCCAGCAGCTTATCCCAGGGGTGGACCCAAGAGACCCAGTACTTC. It yields the protein CASSLSQGWTQETQYF. The chain recombines TRBV5-1 with TRBJ2-5; D perhaps matches TRBD1 (6 bases). Germline CDR1 reads SGHRS; CDR2 reads YFSETQ. The CDR3 contains 16 residues. Trimming removed 2 bases from V and 1 base from J, with 15 bases in between.

The CDR3 loop is CAWSESGGTDTQYF. The CDR3 DNA reads TGTGCCTGGAGTGAAAGCGGGGGGACAGATACGCAGTATTTT. The chain employs TRBV30 and TRBJ2-3; TRBD2 agrees at 9 bases. V was clipped by 1 base and J by 3 bases; unmatched bases: 2. The CDR3 contains 14 residues. Germline assignment: CDR1 GTSNPN and CDR2 SVGIG (reference sequence).

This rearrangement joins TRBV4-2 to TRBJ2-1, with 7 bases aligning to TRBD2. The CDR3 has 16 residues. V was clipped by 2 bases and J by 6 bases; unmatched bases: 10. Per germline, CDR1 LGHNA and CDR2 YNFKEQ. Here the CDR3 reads CASSQMAGRASNEQFF. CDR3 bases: TGTGCCAGCAGCCAAATGGCGGGGAGGGCCTCCAATGAGCAGTTCTTC.

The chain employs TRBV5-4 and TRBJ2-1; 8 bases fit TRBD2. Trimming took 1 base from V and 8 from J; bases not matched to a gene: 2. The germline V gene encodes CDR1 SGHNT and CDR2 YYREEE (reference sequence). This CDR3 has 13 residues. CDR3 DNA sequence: TGTGCCAGCAGCTTGCGGGGGGGAGATGAGCAGTTCTTC. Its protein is CASSLRGGDEQFF. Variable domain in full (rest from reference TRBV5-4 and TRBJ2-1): ETGVTQSPTHLIKTRGQQVTLRCSSQSGHNTVSWYQQALGQGPQFIFQYYREEENGRGNFPPRFSGLQFPNYSSELNVNALELDDSALYLCASSLRGGDEQFFGPGTRLTVL.

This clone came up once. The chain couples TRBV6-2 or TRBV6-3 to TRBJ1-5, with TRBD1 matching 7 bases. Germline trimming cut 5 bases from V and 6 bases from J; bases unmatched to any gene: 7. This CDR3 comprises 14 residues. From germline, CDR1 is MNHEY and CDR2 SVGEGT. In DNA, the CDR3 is TGTGCCAGCAGTCCCGGGACAGTAACTCAGCCCCAGCATTTT. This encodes CASSPGTVTQPQHF.

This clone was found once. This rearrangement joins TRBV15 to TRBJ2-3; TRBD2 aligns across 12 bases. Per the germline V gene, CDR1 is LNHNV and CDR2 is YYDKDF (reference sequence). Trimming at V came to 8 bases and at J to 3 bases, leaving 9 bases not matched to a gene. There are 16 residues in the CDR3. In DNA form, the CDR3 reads TGTGCCACCTCGATGATCGGACTAGCGGGAACAGATACGCAGTATTTT. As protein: CATSMIGLAGTDTQYF.